Sequencing of this TCR beta chain was carried out in a study of CD8+CD57+ T cells in acquired aplastic anemia. CDR3 and TCR beta VDJ profiling relied on a genomic DNA template. TCRdb used MiXCR to reprocess the reads, holding one entry per CDR3 protein. The sample has about 220,000 distinct CDR3 sequences; 34% are singletons. This clonotype showed up many times. Antigen: not known. Study results and caveats: Between patients and controls, 25 to 30 CD8+ CDR3 sequences were found in common.

Germline values: CDR1 SQVTM, CDR2 ANQGSEA. The CDR3 runs 14 residues. Trimming took 7 bases from V and 7 from J, leaving 19 bases between them. V and J are TRBV29-1 and TRBJ2-2, with D possibly called TRBD1 or TRBD2 (5 bases each). This sequence was found in a human donor in good health, serving as a control. The sample was sorted CD4+, CD8+, or CD8+CD57+ T cells (not recorded which) from PBMCs. CDR3 sequence: CSATSYGAVGELFF. In nucleotides, the CDR3 is TGCAGCGCCACCTCGTACGGGGCGGTCGGGGAGCTGTTTTTT.